Below, 10 T cell receptor beta chains from the same sample are listed, as sequenced in a study of blood T cells in healthy people across ages. Then a second PCR, running about 6 to 11 cycles, was carried out with a sample-barcoded 5' primer and a J-beta primer mix. From the 5' RACE reads, TCRdb called clonotypes with MiXCR, one entry per CDR3 protein. The sample has around 1.1 million distinct CDR3 sequences, roughly two fifths seen once. Sequencing used blood. The receptors shown here come from a man younger than 35 in good health.

This chain uses TRBV6-5 with TRBJ1-2, with 7 bases fitting TRBD1. This CDR3 spans 15 amino acids. With V trimmed by 0 bases and J by 7 bases, 8 bases remained unmatched. Germline lookup yields CDR1 MNHEY and CDR2 SVGAGI. The CDR3 nucleotides read TGTGCCAGCAGTTACTCAGAGGGGGCGCCGGGTGGCTACACCTTC. As protein: CASSYSEGAPGGYTF.

This clonotype was counted only a few times. This chain uses TRBV12-3 or TRBV12-4 with TRBJ1-1; 10 bases fit TRBD1. The CDR3 has 12 residues. V shed 5 bases and J 10 bases; nucleotides not matched to a gene: 4. The CDR3 DNA reads TGTGCCAGCAGTGACAGGGGGCTAGGAGCTTTCTTT. Translated: CASSDRGLGAFF.

The sample holds a few counts of this clonotype. This chain connects TRBV14 to TRBJ1-2, with D uncertain. Deletions cut 1 base from V and 8 bases from J, with 14 bases between. This CDR3 spans 14 amino acids. The germline V gene encodes CDR1 SGHDN and CDR2 FVKESK. The CDR3 nucleotides are TGTGCCAGCAGCCAAGCCTTGGGTGGGCCGGGCTACACCTTC. Translation gives CASSQALGGPGYTF.

In its sample, this clonotype was seen a few times. This chain uses TRBV27 with TRBJ2-3, with 8 positions matching TRBD1. The germline gives CDR1 MNHEY, CDR2 SMNVEV (reference sequence). There are 15 residues in the CDR3. V gave up 0 bases and J gave up 4 bases; unmatched junction bases: 3. The CDR3 here is CASSLSLDRADTQYF. CDR3 nucleotides: TGTGCCAGCAGTTTATCTCTGGACAGGGCAGATACGCAGTATTTT.

The chain couples TRBV29-1 to TRBJ2-5; TRBD2 agrees at 8 bases. This CDR3 region has 12 residues. V was clipped by 4 bases and J by 3 bases; unmatched bases: 1. The germline V gene has CDR1 SQVTM and CDR2 ANQGSEA. The CDR3 sequence: CSVGTSKETQYF. CDR3 nucleotides: TGCAGCGTTGGGACTAGCAAAGAGACCCAGTACTTC.

On this clonotype: This sequence may be a read error, since a much larger clone differs from it by one base. This chain uses TRBV29-1 with TRBJ2-7; D remains unclear. This CDR3 has 12 amino acids. Germline V gene lookup returns CDR1 SQVTM and CDR2 ANQGSEA. The CDR3 loop reads CSVETASYERYF. CDR3 nucleotides: TGCAGCGTTGAAACAGCTTCCTACGAGCGGTACTTC.

This clonotype has more than one count but fewer than ten. This rearrangement joins TRBV10-3 to TRBJ1-4; D might be TRBD1 (6 bases). V was pared by 0 bases and J by 3 bases, with 8 bases between. The CDR3 totals 15 residues. CDR1 ENHRY and CDR2 SYGVKD come from the germline V gene. The CDR3 loop is CAISESGGPNEKLFF. The CDR3 bases are TGTGCCATCAGTGAGTCCGGGGGCCCTAATGAAAAACTGTTTTTT.

The genes are TRBV9 and TRBJ2-3; 7 bases are a match to TRBD2. The germline V gene encodes CDR1 SGDLS and CDR2 YYNGEE. Trimming at V came to 1 base and at J to 0 bases, leaving 2 bases not matched to a gene. This CDR3 has 15 residues. The CDR3 loop reads CASSVWGGSTDTQYF. CDR3 coding DNA: TGTGCCAGCAGCGTATGGGGGGGGAGCACAGATACGCAGTATTTT. The variable domain in full, with the rest retrieved from reference TRBV9 and TRBJ2-3, is DSGVTQTPKHLITATGQRVTLRCSPRSGDLSVYWYQQSLDQGLQFLIQYYNGEERAKGNILERFSAQQFPDLHSELNLSSLELGDSALYFCASSVWGGSTDTQYFGPGTRLTVL.

This CDR3 is CSYPGNRFQETQYF. DNA for the CDR3: TGCAGCTACCCGGGGAACCGATTCCAAGAGACCCAGTACTTC. This sequence joins TRBV29-1 and TRBJ2-5, with D perhaps TRBD2 (5 bases). Germline CDR1 and CDR2: SQVTM and ANQGSEA. The CDR3 consists of 14 residues. Trimming stripped 8 bases from V and 1 base from J, with 17 bases between.

This chain uses TRBV4-1 with TRBJ2-3, with D possibly being TRBD2 (6 bases). V was trimmed by 3 bases and J by 0 bases, leaving 7 bases between them. The CDR3 contains 14 residues. CDR1 and CDR2 (germline): MGHRA, YSYEKL. CDR3: CASSQTRSTDTQYF. The CDR3 region has the DNA TGCGCCAGCAGCCAGACTAGGAGCACAGATACGCAGTATTTT.